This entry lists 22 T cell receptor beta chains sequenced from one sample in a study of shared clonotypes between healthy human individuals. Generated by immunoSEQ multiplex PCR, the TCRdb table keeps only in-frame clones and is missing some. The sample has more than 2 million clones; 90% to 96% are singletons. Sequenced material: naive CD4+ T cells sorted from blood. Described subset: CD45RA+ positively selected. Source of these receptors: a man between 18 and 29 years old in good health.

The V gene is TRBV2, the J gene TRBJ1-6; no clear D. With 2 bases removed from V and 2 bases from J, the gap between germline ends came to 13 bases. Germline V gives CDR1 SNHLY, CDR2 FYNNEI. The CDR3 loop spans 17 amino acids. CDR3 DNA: TGTGCCAGCAGTGAAACGGGTTCTAGCACCTATAATTCACCCCTCCACTTT. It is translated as CASSETGSSTYNSPLHF.

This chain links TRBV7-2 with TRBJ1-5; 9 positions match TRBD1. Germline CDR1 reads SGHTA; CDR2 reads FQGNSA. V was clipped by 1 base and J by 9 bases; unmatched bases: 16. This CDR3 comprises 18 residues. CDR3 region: CASSLEWGGTGSFRPQHF. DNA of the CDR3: TGTGCCAGCAGCTTAGAGTGGGGCGGGACAGGGAGCTTTAGGCCCCAGCATTTT.

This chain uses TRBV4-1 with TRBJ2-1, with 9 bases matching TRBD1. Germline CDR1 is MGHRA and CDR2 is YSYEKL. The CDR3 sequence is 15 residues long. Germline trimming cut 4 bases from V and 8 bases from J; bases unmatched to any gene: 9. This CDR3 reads CASSPAGQGIYEQFF. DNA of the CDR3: TGCGCCAGCAGCCCCGCGGGACAGGGAATCTATGAGCAGTTCTTC.

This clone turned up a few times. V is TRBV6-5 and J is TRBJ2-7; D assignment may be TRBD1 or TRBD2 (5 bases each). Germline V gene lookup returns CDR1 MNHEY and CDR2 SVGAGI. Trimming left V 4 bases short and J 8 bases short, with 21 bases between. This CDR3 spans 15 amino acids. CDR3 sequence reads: CASSSPGTGLFKQYF. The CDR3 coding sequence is TGTGCCAGCAGTTCCCCCGGGACGGGGTTGTTTAAGCAGTACTTC.

The CDR3 sequence: CASSATSGAYEQYF. The CDR3 bases are TGTGCCAGCAGTGCTACTAGCGGTGCCTACGAGCAGTACTTC. The chain couples TRBV25-1 to TRBJ2-7; 8 bases fit TRBD2. Trimming at V came to 4 bases and at J to 2 bases, leaving 4 bases not matched to a gene. The V gene's germline CDR1 is MGHDK and CDR2 SYGVNS. This CDR3 has 14 amino acids.

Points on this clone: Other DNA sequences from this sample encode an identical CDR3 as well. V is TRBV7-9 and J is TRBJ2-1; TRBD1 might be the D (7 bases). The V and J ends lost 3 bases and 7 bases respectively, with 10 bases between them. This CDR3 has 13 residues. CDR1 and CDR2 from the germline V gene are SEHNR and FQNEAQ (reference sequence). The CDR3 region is CASSFAGGNEQFF. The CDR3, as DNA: TGTGCCAGCAGCTTTGCAGGGGGGAATGAGCAGTTCTTC.

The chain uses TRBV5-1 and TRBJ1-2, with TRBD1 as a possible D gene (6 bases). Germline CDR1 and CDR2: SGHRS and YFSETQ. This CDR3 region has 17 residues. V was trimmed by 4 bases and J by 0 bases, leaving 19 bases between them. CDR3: CASSGAPQGTANYGYTF. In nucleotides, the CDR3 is TGCGCCAGCAGCGGGGCACCACAGGGAACGGCTAACTATGGCTACACCTTC.

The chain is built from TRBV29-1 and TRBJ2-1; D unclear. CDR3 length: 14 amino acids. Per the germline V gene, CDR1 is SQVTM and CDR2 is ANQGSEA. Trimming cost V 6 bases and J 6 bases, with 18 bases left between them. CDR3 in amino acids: CSVLAPLSGNEQFF. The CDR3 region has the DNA TGCAGCGTCCTGGCGCCTTTATCGGGCAATGAGCAGTTCTTC.

CDR3 nucleotide sequence: TGTGCCTGGAGTTCTTTGACAGGTTACAACACTGAAGCTTTCTTT. This codes for CAWSSLTGYNTEAFF. The gene calls are TRBV30 and TRBJ1-1; a possible D gene is TRBD1 (6 bases). Trimming removed 2 bases from V and 2 bases from J, with 15 bases in between. The CDR3 covers 15 residues. Looked up from germline, CDR1 is GTSNPN and CDR2 is SVGIG (reference sequence).

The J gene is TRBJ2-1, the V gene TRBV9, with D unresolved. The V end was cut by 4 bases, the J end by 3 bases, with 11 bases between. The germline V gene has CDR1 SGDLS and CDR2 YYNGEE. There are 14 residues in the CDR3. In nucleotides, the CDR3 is TGTGCCAGCAGCCCCCGGACGGACTACAATGAGCAGTTCTTC. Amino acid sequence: CASSPRTDYNEQFF. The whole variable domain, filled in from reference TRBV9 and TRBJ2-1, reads DSGVTQTPKHLITATGQRVTLRCSPRSGDLSVYWYQQSLDQGLQFLIQYYNGEERAKGNILERFSAQQFPDLHSELNLSSLELGDSALYFCASSPRTDYNEQFFGPGTRLTVL.

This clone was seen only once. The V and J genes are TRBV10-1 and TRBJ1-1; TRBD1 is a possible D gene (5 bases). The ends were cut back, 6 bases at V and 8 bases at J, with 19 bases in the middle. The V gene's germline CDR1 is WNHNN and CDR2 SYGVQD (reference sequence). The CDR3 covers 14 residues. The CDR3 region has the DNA TGCGCCAGCAGCGACTTAGTTGGGGGGGACGAAGCTTTCTTT. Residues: CASSDLVGGDEAFF.

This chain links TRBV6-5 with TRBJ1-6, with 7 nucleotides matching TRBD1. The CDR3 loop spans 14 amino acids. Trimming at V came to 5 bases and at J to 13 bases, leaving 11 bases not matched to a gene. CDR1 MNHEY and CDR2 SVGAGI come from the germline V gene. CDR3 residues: CASSADRASGPLHF. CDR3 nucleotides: TGTGCCAGCAGTGCCGACAGGGCCTCCGGGCCCCTCCACTTT.

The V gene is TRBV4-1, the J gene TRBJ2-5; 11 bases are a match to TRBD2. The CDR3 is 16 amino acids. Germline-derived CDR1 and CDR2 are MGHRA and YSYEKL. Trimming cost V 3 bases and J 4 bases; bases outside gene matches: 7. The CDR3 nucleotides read TGCGCCAGCAGCCAGACTAGCGGGACGAGTTTAGAGACCCAGTACTTC. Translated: CASSQTSGTSLETQYF.

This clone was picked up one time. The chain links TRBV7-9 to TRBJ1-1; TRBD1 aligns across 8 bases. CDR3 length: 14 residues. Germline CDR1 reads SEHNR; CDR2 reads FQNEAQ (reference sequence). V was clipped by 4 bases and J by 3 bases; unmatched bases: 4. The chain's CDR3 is CASSYGTGDTEAFF. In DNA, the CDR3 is TGTGCCAGCAGCTATGGGACAGGAGACACTGAAGCTTTCTTT.

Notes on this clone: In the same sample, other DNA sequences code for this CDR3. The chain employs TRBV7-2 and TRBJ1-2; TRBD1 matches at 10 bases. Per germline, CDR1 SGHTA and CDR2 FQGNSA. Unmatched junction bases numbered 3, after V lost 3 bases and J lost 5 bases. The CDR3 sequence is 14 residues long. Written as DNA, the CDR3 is TGTGCCAGCAGCTTGGACAGGGGGGGTTATGGCTACACCTTC. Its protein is CASSLDRGGYGYTF.

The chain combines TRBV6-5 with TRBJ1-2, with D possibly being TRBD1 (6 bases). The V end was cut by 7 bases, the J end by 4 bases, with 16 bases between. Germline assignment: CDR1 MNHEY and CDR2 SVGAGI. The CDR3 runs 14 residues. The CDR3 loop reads CASKMGAMVYGYTF. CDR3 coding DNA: TGTGCCAGCAAGATGGGGGCGATGGTCTATGGCTACACCTTC.

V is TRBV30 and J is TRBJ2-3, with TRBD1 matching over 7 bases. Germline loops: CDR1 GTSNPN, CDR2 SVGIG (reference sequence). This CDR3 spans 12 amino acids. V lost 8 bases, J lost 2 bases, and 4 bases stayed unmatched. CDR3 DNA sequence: TGTGCCCGGGACAGCTTCACAGATACGCAGTATTTT. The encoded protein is CARDSFTDTQYF.

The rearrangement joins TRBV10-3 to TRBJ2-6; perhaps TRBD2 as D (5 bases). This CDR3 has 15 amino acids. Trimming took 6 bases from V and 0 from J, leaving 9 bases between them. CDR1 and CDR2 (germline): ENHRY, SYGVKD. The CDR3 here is CAISVAHSGANVLTF. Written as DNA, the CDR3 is TGTGCCATCAGCGTAGCGCACTCTGGGGCCAACGTCCTGACTTTC.

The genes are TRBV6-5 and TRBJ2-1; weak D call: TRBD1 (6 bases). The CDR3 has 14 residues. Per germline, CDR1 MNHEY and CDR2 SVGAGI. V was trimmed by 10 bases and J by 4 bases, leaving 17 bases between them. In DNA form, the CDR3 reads TGTGCCACCTCGAGGGGACAAAAATACAATGAGCAGTTCTTC. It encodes CATSRGQKYNEQFF.

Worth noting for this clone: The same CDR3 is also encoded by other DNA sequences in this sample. CDR3 region: CASSPDYEQYF. The DNA for the CDR3 is TGTGCCAGCTCCCCAGACTACGAGCAGTACTTC. This chain links TRBV18 with TRBJ2-7, with no clear D. V lost 6 bases to trimming and J lost 3 bases, with 6 bases between them. The CDR3 is 11 amino acids. Germline V lookup: CDR1 KGHSH, CDR2 LQKENI. The full variable domain, in which reference TRBV18 and TRBJ2-7 provide the parts outside the CDR3, is NAGVMQNPRHLVRRRGQEARLRCSPMKGHSHVYWYRQLPEEGLKFMVYLQKENIIDESGMPKERFSAEFPKEGPSILRIQQVVRGDSAAYFCASSPDYEQYFGPGTRLTVT.

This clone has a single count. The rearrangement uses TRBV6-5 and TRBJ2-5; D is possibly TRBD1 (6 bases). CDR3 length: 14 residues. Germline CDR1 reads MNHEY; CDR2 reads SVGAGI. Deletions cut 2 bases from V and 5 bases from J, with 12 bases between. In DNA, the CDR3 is TGTGCCAGCAGTTACCGCACAGGGTACGAGACCCAGTACTTC. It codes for CASSYRTGYETQYF.

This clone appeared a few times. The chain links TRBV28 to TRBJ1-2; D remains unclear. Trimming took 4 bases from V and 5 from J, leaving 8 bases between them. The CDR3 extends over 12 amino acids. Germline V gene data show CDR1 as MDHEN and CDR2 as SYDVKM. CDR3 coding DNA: TGTGCCAGCAGTTATGAGGGATATGGCTACACCTTC. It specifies CASSYEGYGYTF.